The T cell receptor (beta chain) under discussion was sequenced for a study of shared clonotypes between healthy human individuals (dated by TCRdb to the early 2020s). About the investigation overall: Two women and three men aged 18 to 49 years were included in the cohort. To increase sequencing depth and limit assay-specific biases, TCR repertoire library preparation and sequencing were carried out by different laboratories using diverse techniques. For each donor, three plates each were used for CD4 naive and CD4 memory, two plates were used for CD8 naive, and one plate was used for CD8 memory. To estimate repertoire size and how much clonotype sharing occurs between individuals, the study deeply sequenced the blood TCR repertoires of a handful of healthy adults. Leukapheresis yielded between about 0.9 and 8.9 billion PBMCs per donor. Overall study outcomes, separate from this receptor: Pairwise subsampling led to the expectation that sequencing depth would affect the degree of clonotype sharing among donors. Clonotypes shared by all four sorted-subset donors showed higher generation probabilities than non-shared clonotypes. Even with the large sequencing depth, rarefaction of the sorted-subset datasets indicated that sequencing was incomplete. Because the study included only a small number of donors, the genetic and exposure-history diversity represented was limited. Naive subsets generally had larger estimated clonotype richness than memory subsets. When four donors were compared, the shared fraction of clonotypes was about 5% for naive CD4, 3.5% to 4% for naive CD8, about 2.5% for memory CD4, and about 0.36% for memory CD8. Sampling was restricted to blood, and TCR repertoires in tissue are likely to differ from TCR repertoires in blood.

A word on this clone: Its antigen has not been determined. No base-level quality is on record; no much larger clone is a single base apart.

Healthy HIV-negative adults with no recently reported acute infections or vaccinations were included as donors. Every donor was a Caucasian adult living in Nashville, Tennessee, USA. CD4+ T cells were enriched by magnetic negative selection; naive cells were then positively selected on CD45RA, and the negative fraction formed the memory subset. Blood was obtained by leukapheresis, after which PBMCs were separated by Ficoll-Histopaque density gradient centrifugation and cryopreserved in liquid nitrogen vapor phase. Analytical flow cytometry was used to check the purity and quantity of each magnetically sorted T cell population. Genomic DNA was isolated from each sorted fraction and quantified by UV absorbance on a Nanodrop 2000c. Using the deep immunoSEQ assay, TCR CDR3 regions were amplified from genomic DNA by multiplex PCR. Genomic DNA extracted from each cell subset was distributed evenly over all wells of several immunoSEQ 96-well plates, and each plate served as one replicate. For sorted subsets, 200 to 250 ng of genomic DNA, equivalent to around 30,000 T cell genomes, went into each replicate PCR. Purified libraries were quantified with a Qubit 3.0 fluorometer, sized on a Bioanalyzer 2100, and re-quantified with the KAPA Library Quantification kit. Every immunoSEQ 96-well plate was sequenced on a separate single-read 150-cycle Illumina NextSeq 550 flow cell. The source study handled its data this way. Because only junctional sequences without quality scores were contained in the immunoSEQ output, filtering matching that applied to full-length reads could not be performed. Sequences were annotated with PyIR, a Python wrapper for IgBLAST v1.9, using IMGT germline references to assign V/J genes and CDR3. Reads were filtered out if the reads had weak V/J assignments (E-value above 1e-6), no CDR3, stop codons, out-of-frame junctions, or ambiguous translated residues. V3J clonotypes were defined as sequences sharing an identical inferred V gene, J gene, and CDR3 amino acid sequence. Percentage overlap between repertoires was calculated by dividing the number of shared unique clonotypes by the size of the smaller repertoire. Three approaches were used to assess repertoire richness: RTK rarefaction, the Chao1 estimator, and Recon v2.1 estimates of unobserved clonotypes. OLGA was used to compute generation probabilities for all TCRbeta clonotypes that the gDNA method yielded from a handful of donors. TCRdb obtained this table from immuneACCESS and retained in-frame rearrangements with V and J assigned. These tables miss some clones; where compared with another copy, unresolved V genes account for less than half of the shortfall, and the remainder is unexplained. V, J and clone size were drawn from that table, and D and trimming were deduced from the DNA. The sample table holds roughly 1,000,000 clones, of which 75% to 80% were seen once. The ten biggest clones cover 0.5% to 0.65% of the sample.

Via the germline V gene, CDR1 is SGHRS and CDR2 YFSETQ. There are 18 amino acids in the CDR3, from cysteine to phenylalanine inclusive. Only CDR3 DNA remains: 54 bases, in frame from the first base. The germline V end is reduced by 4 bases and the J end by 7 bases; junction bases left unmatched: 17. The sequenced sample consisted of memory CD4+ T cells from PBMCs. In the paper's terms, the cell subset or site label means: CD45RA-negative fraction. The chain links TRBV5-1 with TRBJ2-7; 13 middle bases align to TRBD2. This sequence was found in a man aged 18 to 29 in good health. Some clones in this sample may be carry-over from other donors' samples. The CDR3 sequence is CASSQPGRGLAGVGEQYF. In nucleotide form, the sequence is TGCGCCAGCAGCCAACCTGGCCGTGGACTAGCGGGAGTGGGAGAGCAGTACTTC.